These 21 T cell receptor beta chains were sequenced from one sample in a study of cytomegalovirus exposure and HLA in healthy donors. PCR employed 60 Vbeta and 13 Jbeta primers. Measured with immunoSEQ multiplex PCR; TCRdb has only the in-frame clones, and not every one. The sample yields some 150,000 clones, more than 70% seen once. The sequencing input was PBMCs. The receptors were gathered from a woman aged 50 to 65 in good health and CMV-seronegative.

The rearrangement links TRBV11-3 to TRBJ1-1; a possible D gene is TRBD1 (6 bases). The CDR3 is 14 amino acids. The ends were cut back, 4 bases at V and 3 bases at J, with 12 bases in the middle. CDR1 SGHNT and CDR2 YENEEA come from the germline V gene. CDR3 in amino acids: CASSSGVQDTEAFF. The CDR3 DNA reads TGTGCCAGCAGCTCAGGGGTCCAGGACACTGAAGCTTTCTTT.

V is TRBV6-1 and J is TRBJ1-5; D remains unclear. Germline CDR1 is MNHNS and CDR2 is SASEGT. V dropped 6 bases and J dropped 2 bases, with 11 bases sitting between them. The CDR3 is 14 amino acids. Here the CDR3 reads CASRPRFGNQPQHF. CDR3 coding DNA: TGTGCCAGCAGACCCAGGTTTGGCAATCAGCCCCAGCATTTT.

The chain combines TRBV9 with TRBJ2-2, with 9 bases matching TRBD2. After removal of 0 bases from V and 5 bases from J, the junction contained 11 bases not matched to a gene. Germline V gives CDR1 SGDLS, CDR2 YYNGEE. CDR3 length: 18 residues. CDR3 residues: CASSVGLAAGGSTGELFF. DNA of the CDR3: TGTGCCAGCAGCGTAGGATTGGCAGCGGGGGGTAGTACCGGGGAGCTGTTTTTT.

J is TRBJ2-7 and V is TRBV25-1, with D possibly matching TRBD2 (6 bases). Looked up from germline, CDR1 is MGHDK and CDR2 is SYGVNS. Trimming took 2 bases from V and 9 from J, leaving 17 bases between them. This CDR3 has 14 amino acids. The CDR3 DNA sequence: TGTGCCAGCAGTGAAGGAGTCGGGCCGGGAGTGCAGTACTTC. Translated: CASSEGVGPGVQYF.

This chain joins TRBV5-1 and TRBJ1-2, with a weak D call TRBD1 (5 bases). In germline, CDR1 is SGHRS, CDR2 YFSETQ. This CDR3 region has 15 residues. V lost 1 base and J lost 6, with 16 bases in between. CDR3 in DNA: TGCGCCAGCAGCTTGAGGTTCCAGGGTTTGAATGGCTACACCTTC. It encodes CASSLRFQGLNGYTF.

On this clone itself: Different DNA sequences within this sample yield the same CDR3. This chain links TRBV5-1 with TRBJ1-6, with 10 nucleotides matching TRBD1. V lost 4 bases to trimming and J lost 0 bases; unmatched junction nucleotides: 7. Germline V CDR1 and CDR2: SGHRS, YFSETQ. The CDR3 is 18 amino acids. The DNA of the CDR3 is TGCGCCAGCAGCCTGGGACAGGGGCCTTACTCCTATAATTCACCCCTCCACTTT. It encodes CASSLGQGPYSYNSPLHF.

In this sample, this clone turned up a few times. The V and J genes are TRBV10-3 and TRBJ2-2; D uncertain. The ends were cut back, 10 bases at V and 2 bases at J, with 11 bases in the middle. This CDR3 spans 13 amino acids. CDR1 and CDR2 (germline): ENHRY, SYGVKD. This chain's CDR3 is CANSRSNTGELFF. DNA for the CDR3: TGTGCCAACTCAAGATCCAACACCGGGGAGCTGTTTTTT.

The rearrangement uses TRBV6-5 and TRBJ1-2, with 11 bases matching TRBD1. This CDR3 has 15 residues. The V segment lost 6 bases and the J segment 4 bases; nucleotides outside the gene matches: 7. Germline loops: CDR1 MNHEY, CDR2 SVGAGI. CDR3 sequence reads: CASRTPGQGAYGYTF. DNA of the CDR3: TGTGCCAGCAGAACCCCCGGACAGGGGGCCTATGGCTACACCTTC.

CDR3 protein: CASSYSAGNYEQYF. DNA for the CDR3: TGTGCCAGCAGTTACTCGGCAGGGAACTACGAGCAGTACTTC. The rearrangement links TRBV6-6 to TRBJ2-7; possible D gene TRBD1, 5 bases. Germline V gene sequence: CDR1 MNHNY, CDR2 SVGAGI (reference sequence). The CDR3 consists of 14 residues. V lost 0 bases and J lost 3, with 9 bases in between.

The chain carries TRBV28 and TRBJ2-5; the D gene is possibly TRBD2 (5 bases). V lost 4 bases to trimming and J lost 4 bases, with 13 bases between them. Germline CDR1 is MDHEN and CDR2 is SYDVKM. The CDR3 has 14 amino acids. The CDR3 sequence is CASSSPGIRETQYF. The CDR3 DNA follows: TGTGCCAGCAGTTCGCCGGGGATACGAGAGACCCAGTACTTC. Together with reference TRBV28 and TRBJ2-5, the CDR3 gives the full variable domain: DVKVTQSSRYLVKRTGEKVFLECVQDMDHENMFWYRQDPGLGLRLIYFSYDVKMKEKGDIPEGYSVSREKKERFSLILESASTNQTSMYLCASSSPGIRETQYFGPGTRLLVL.

The V call is TRBV6-6, the J call TRBJ1-5, with D unresolved. From germline, CDR1 is MNHNY and CDR2 SVGAGI (reference sequence). This CDR3 has 15 amino acids. Trimming removed 2 bases from V and 2 bases from J, with 10 bases in between. The CDR3 spells CASSYNPGGNQPQHF. The CDR3, as DNA: TGTGCCAGCAGTTACAACCCCGGGGGCAATCAGCCCCAGCATTTT.

The chain couples TRBV2 to TRBJ2-3; possibly TRBD2 for D (6 bases). V gave up 8 bases and J gave up 3 bases, with 18 bases separating them. This CDR3 has 15 amino acids. Germline loops: CDR1 SNHLY, CDR2 FYNNEI. The CDR3 DNA reads TGTGCCAGCGACGCCAATTCGGGGGAAACAGATACGCAGTATTTT. It encodes CASDANSGETDTQYF.

The chain employs TRBV6-6 and TRBJ2-7; 13 bases line up with TRBD2. The length of the CDR3 is 16 residues. CDR1 MNHNY and CDR2 SVGAGI come from the germline V gene (reference sequence). V was clipped by 2 bases and J by 2 bases; unmatched bases: 3. The CDR3 DNA reads TGTGCCAGCAGTTACACGGGGACTAGCGGGGCCTACGAGCAGTACTTC. This encodes CASSYTGTSGAYEQYF.

V and J are TRBV4-2 and TRBJ1-5, with a tentative D call TRBD1 (5 bases). The CDR3 covers 17 residues. Trimming shortened V by 0 bases and J by 3 bases, and 15 bases separated the two germline ends. CDR1 and CDR2 from the germline V gene are LGHNA and YNFKEQ. The CDR3 spells CASSQDWGLGLNQPQHF. In nucleotides, the CDR3 is TGTGCCAGCAGCCAAGATTGGGGGTTGGGACTCAATCAGCCCCAGCATTTT.

V gene TRBV12-2 combines with J gene TRBJ1-5; the table's D gene call, TRBD1, was not cross checked with the DNA. TRBV12-2 is an annotated pseudogene. This CDR3 region has 16 residues. CDR3 in DNA: TGTGCAAGTCGCCCCCGGACAGGGGGCGTAAGTCAGCCCCAGCATTTT. Its translation: CASRPRTGGVSQPQHF.

CDR3 sequence (DNA): TGTGCCAGCAGCCGCCCTCTGGGGGGAGACACTGAAGCTTTCTTT. Protein: CASSRPLGGDTEAFF. The chain links TRBV11-2 to TRBJ1-1; maybe TRBD1 (5 bases). CDR1 SGHAT and CDR2 FQNNGV come from the germline V gene. Trimming removed 5 bases at V and 3 bases at J, with 16 bases between. The CDR3 is 15 residues long.

The chain combines TRBV29-1 with TRBJ2-3, with 9 nucleotides matching TRBD1. Looked up from germline, CDR1 is SQVTM and CDR2 is ANQGSEA. The CDR3 length is 17 residues. The V and J ends lost 1 base and 5 bases, in that order; junction bases with no gene match: 13. The CDR3 region is CSVEVWGQGSPGDTQYF. CDR3 DNA: TGCAGCGTTGAAGTTTGGGGACAGGGCTCCCCGGGAGATACGCAGTATTTT.

Only a few counts were recorded for this clone. CDR3: CASSPSVGEEGYTF. The CDR3 nucleotides read TGCGCCAGCAGCCCTAGCGTGGGGGAGGAGGGCTACACCTTC. The gene calls are TRBV5-1 and TRBJ1-2; D is perhaps TRBD1 (5 bases). The V gene lost 4 bases and the J gene lost 8 bases, with 18 bases spanning the gap. The CDR3 is 14 amino acids. Germline loops: CDR1 SGHRS, CDR2 YFSETQ. Based on the CDR3 plus reference TRBV5-1 and TRBJ1-2, the full variable domain is KAGVTQTPRYLIKTRGQQVTLSCSPISGHRSVSWYQQTPGQGLQFLFEYFSETQRNKGNFPGRFSGRQFSNSRSEMNVSTLELGDSALYLCASSPSVGEEGYTFGSGTRLTVV.

The CDR3 here is CASSPPHGIRNSPLHF. DNA for the CDR3: TGTGCCAGCTCACCACCGCACGGGATTCGTAATTCACCCCTCCACTTT. The chain uses TRBV18 and TRBJ1-6; D unresolved. CDR3 length equals 16 residues. Deletions cut 0 bases from V and 6 bases from J, with 12 bases between. The germline gives CDR1 KGHSH, CDR2 LQKENI.

This chain connects TRBV4-1 to TRBJ1-1; 8 bases match TRBD1. The CDR3 sequence is 17 residues long. Germline V gives CDR1 MGHRA, CDR2 YSYEKL. V lost 3 bases, J lost 0 bases, and 9 bases stayed unmatched. The CDR3 DNA is TGCGCCAGCAGCCACTCCGGGACAGGCAAGTTGAACACTGAAGCTTTCTTT. Encoded protein: CASSHSGTGKLNTEAFF.

The gene calls are TRBV23-1 and TRBJ2-7, with D maybe TRBD1 (5 bases). TRBV23-1 is treated as an ORF (open reading frame) with a function not yet certain. The CDR3 extends over 16 amino acids. V was trimmed by 0 bases and J by 2 bases, leaving 14 bases between them. Here the CDR3 reads CASSQSCGRVPYEQYF. DNA of the CDR3: TGCGCCAGCAGTCAATCGTGCGGCAGGGTCCCCTACGAGCAGTACTTC.